The 19 T cell receptor beta chains below come from one sample, sequenced in a study of blood T cell repertoires in COVID-19. Libraries were prepared by immunoSEQ multiplex PCR; TCRdb keeps only in-frame clonotypes and omits some of them. The sample has 300,000 to 400,000 clones, 70% to 90% seen once. Sequenced sample: PBMCs or T cells enriched from blood (not recorded which). Every receptor here comes from a young woman who had recovered from COVID-19.

This clone was seen a handful of times. The chain carries TRBV5-1 and TRBJ1-6; 7 nucleotides agree with TRBD1. The germline V gene encodes CDR1 SGHRS and CDR2 YFSETQ. CDR3 length equals 13 residues. With 5 bases clipped from V and 6 bases from J, the junction kept 2 bases outside the gene matches. DNA of the CDR3: TGCGCCAGCAGATGGGACAGTAATTCACCCCTCCACTTT. Protein sequence: CASRWDSNSPLHF.

The rearrangement joins TRBV9 to TRBJ2-2, with D possibly TRBD1 on 6 matching bases. Germline V CDR1 and CDR2: SGDLS, YYNGEE. The CDR3 runs 15 residues. V shed 0 bases and J shed 3 bases, with 9 bases lying between them. CDR3 region: CASSVAPGDTGELFF. The CDR3 DNA reads TGTGCCAGCAGCGTAGCCCCAGGGGACACCGGGGAGCTGTTTTTT.

This chain links TRBV15 with TRBJ1-2; D remains ambiguous. The CDR3 totals 14 residues. V was pared by 6 bases and J by 0 bases, with 11 bases between. Germline CDR1 is LNHNV and CDR2 is YYDKDF (reference sequence). The chain's CDR3 is CATSLTSSNYGYTF. For the CDR3, the DNA is TGTGCCACCAGTCTTACCAGTTCTAACTATGGCTACACCTTC.

For the CDR3, the DNA is TGCGCCAGCAGCCTGAGCGGGAGGAGTCCTAGCACAGATACGCAGTATTTT. It is translated as CASSLSGRSPSTDTQYF. V gene TRBV4-1 combines with J gene TRBJ2-3; 9 positions agree with TRBD2. In germline, CDR1 is MGHRA, CDR2 YSYEKL. The CDR3 length is 17 residues. Unmatched junction bases numbered 8, after V lost 4 bases and J lost 0 bases.

The chain carries TRBV6-5 and TRBJ1-2; D is ambiguous. V shed 0 bases and J shed 0 bases, with 11 bases lying between them. CDR1 is MNHEY, CDR2 SVGAGI, per germline. The CDR3 is 16 residues long. The CDR3 here is CASSYSGLATNYGYTF. The CDR3 DNA reads TGTGCCAGCAGTTACTCGGGCTTGGCAACTAACTATGGCTACACCTTC.

V usage is TRBV28 and J usage is TRBJ2-7, with D possibly matching TRBD2 (5 bases). V dropped 8 bases and J dropped 3 bases, with 14 bases sitting between them. Looked up from germline, CDR1 is MDHEN and CDR2 is SYDVKM. The CDR3 is 13 residues long. The CDR3, as DNA: TGTGCCAGCGGTGAGGGAACCCGCTACGAGCAGTACTTC. It is translated as CASGEGTRYEQYF.

This chain uses TRBV28 with TRBJ2-7; 9 positions match TRBD2. The CDR3 is 15 residues long. J lost 1 base, V lost 11 bases, and 12 bases had no gene match. Germline assignment: CDR1 MDHEN and CDR2 SYDVKM. The chain's CDR3 is CASLRGGMISYEQYF. The CDR3 DNA reads TGTGCCTCGCTGCGGGGGGGCATGATATCCTACGAGCAGTACTTC.

The chain uses TRBV7-2 and TRBJ1-6; D gene ambiguous. Trimming removed 4 bases at V and 8 bases at J, with 12 bases between. Germline assignment: CDR1 SGHTA and CDR2 FQGNSA. This CDR3 contains 14 residues. The CDR3 DNA reads TGTGCCAGCAGCTCCCCCAGGCCGTATTCACCCCTCCACTTT. Protein product: CASSSPRPYSPLHF.

The CDR3: CASSLEGAYYGYTF. The CDR3 nucleotides read TGTGCCAGCAGCTTAGAAGGGGCATATTATGGCTACACCTTC. The genes are TRBV7-2 and TRBJ1-2, with D perhaps matching TRBD1 (5 bases). The CDR3 consists of 14 residues. Trimming left V 1 base short and J 5 bases short, with 11 bases between. Germline V CDR1 and CDR2: SGHTA, FQGNSA.

With regard to this clone: One end of the junction does not line up with germline, which may come from a read error. This chain joins TRBV5-4 and TRBJ2-7, with 8 bases aligning to TRBD1. CDR1 and CDR2 (germline): SGHNT, YYREEE (reference sequence). CDR3 length: 15 residues. The CDR3 DNA reads TGTGCCGGTGGCTATGGGGACAGGCTCTCCGACGAGCAGTACTTC. This translates into CAGGYGDRLSDEQYF.

V is TRBV2 and J is TRBJ1-6; TRBD1 is a possible D gene (6 bases). The CDR3 has 13 residues. Trimming pared 9 bases from V and 3 bases from J, leaving 9 bases between. CDR1 and CDR2 from the germline V gene are SNHLY and FYNNEI. CDR3 loop: CARTGDYNSPLHF. CDR3 DNA: TGTGCCAGGACAGGTGACTATAATTCACCCCTCCACTTT.

Details on this clone: The sample carries other DNA sequences with the same CDR3. The rearrangement links TRBV6-4 to TRBJ2-3; 11 nucleotides line up with TRBD1. With V trimmed by 0 bases and J by 4 bases, 0 bases remained unmatched. This CDR3 spans 15 amino acids. In germline, CDR1 is MRHNA, CDR2 SNTAGT. In DNA, the CDR3 is TGTGCCAGCAGTGACTCGGGACAGGGGGCAGATACGCAGTATTTT. Translated, it gives CASSDSGQGADTQYF.

The V and J genes are TRBV12-3 or TRBV12-4 and TRBJ2-1; possibly TRBD2 for D (5 bases). The CDR3 is 12 residues long. The ends were cut back, 6 bases at V and 9 bases at J, with 12 bases in the middle. CDR3 region: CASRAGVGEQFF. The CDR3 DNA is TGTGCCAGCAGGGCGGGTGTTGGTGAGCAGTTCTTC.

CDR3 loop: CASSRTWTDTQYF. The CDR3 bases are TGTGCCAGCAGCCGAACATGGACAGATACGCAGTATTTT. The V call is TRBV3-1 (or the pseudogene TRBV3-2), the J call TRBJ2-3, with D unclear. This CDR3 has 13 amino acids. Trimming pared 4 bases from V and 3 bases from J, leaving 8 bases between. Germline CDR1 LGHDT, CDR2 YNNKEL (reference sequence).

The chain recombines TRBV4-3 with TRBJ1-2; possible D gene TRBD1, 5 bases. This CDR3 has 15 amino acids. The germline gives CDR1 LGHNA, CDR2 YSLEER. With 0 bases removed from V and 8 bases from J, the gap between germline ends came to 16 bases. The CDR3 sequence is CASSQDLGQGSGYTF. The DNA for the CDR3 is TGCGCCAGCAGCCAAGATCTGGGGCAGGGAAGCGGCTACACCTTC.

The CDR3 DNA reads as TGTGCCAGCAGTTCGAACATTTACTACGAGCAGTACTTC. It encodes CASSSNIYYEQYF. The chain employs TRBV27 and TRBJ2-7; D is ambiguous. Trimming took 4 bases from V and 3 from J, leaving 10 bases between them. Germline CDR1 is MNHEY and CDR2 is SMNVEV (reference sequence). The CDR3 totals 13 residues.

The chain couples TRBV18 to TRBJ1-1; 9 nucleotides match TRBD1. CDR1 and CDR2 from the germline V gene are KGHSH and LQKENI. J was trimmed by 4 bases and V by 3 bases; bases with no gene match: 6. This CDR3 has 15 amino acids. The DNA of the CDR3 is TGTGCCAGCTCACCCATGGACAGGGGAGTCACTGAAGCTTTCTTT. Translating it yields CASSPMDRGVTEAFF.

V usage is TRBV6-5 and J usage is TRBJ1-1, with 8 bases aligning to TRBD1. The CDR3 length is 15 residues. V lost 10 bases to trimming and J lost 5 bases; unmatched junction nucleotides: 15. Germline-derived CDR1 and CDR2 are MNHEY and SVGAGI. Here the CDR3 reads CATPTGGGISTEAFF. The DNA for the CDR3 is TGTGCCACACCTACAGGGGGTGGAATATCGACTGAAGCTTTCTTT.

J is TRBJ1-2 and V is TRBV2; 8 positions agree with TRBD1. The germline gives CDR1 SNHLY, CDR2 FYNNEI. Unmatched junction bases numbered 7, after V lost 0 bases and J lost 4 bases. The CDR3 sequence is 16 residues long. The CDR3 region is CASSEASGGRTYGYTF. The DNA of the CDR3 is TGTGCCAGCAGTGAAGCGTCAGGGGGCCGGACCTATGGCTACACCTTC.